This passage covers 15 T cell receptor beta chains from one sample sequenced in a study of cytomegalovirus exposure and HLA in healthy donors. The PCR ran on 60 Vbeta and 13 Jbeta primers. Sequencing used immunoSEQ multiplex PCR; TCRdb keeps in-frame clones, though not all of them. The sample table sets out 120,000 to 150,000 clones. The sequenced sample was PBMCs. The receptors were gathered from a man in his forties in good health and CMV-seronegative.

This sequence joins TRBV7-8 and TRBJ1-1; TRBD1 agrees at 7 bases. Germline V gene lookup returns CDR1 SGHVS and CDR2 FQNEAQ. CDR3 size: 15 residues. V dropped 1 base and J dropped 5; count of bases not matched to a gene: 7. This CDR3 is CASSLGIGGWTEAFF. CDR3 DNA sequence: TGTGCCAGCAGCTTAGGGATAGGGGGCTGGACTGAAGCTTTCTTT.

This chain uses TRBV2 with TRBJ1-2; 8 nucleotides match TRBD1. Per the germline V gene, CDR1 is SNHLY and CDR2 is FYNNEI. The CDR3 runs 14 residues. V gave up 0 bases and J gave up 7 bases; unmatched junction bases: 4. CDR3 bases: TGTGCCAGCAGTGAAGCCGCAGGGGGCGCTGGCTACACCTTC. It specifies CASSEAAGGAGYTF.

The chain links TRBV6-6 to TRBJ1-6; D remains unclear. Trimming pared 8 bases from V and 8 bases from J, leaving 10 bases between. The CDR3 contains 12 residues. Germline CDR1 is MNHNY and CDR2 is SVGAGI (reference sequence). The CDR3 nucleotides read TGTGCCAGCTCCTCTCCTCATTCACCCCTCCACTTT. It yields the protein CASSSPHSPLHF.

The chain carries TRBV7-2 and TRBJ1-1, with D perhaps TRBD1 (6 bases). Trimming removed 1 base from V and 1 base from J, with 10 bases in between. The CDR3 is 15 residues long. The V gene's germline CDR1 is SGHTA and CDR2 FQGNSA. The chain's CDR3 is CASSLGGTKNTEAFF. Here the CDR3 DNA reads TGTGCCAGCAGCTTAGGAGGGACAAAGAACACTGAAGCTTTCTTT.

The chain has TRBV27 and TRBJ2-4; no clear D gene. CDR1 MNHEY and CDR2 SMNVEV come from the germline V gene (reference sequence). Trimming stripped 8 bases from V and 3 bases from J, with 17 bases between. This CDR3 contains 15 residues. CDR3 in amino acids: CASGELRTHKNIQYF. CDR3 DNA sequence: TGTGCCAGCGGAGAGCTGCGAACCCACAAAAACATTCAGTACTTC.

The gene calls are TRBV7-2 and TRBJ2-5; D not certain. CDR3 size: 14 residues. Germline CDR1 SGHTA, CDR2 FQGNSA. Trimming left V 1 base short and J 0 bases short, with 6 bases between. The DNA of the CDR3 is TGTGCCAGCAGCTTAGAATGGCACCAAGAGACCCAGTACTTC. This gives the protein CASSLEWHQETQYF.

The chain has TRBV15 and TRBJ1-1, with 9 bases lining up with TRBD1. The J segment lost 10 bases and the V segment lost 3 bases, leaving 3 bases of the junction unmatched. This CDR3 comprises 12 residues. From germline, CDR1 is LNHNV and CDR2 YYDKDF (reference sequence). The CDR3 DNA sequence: TGTGCCACCAGCAGGCCGGGACAGGGAGCTTTCTTT. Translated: CATSRPGQGAFF.

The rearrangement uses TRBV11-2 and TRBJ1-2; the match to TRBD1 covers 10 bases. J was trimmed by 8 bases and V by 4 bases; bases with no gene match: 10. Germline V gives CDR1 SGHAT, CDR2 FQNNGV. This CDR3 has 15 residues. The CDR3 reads CASSSYRDRGGGYTF. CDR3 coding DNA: TGTGCCAGCAGCTCCTACCGGGACAGGGGAGGAGGCTACACCTTC.

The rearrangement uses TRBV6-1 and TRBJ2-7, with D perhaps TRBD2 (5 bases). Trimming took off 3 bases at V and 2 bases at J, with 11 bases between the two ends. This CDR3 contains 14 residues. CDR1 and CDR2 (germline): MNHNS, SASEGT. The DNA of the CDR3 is TGTGCCAGCAGTGAGGGAGACGGGACCTACGAGCAGTACTTC. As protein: CASSEGDGTYEQYF.

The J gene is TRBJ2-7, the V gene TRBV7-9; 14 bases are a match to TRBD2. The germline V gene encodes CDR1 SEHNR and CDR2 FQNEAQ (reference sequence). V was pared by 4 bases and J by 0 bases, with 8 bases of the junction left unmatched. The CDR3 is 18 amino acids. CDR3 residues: CASSSGLAGGPSSYEQYF. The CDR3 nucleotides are TGTGCCAGCAGCTCCGGACTAGCGGGGGGCCCAAGCTCCTACGAGCAGTACTTC.

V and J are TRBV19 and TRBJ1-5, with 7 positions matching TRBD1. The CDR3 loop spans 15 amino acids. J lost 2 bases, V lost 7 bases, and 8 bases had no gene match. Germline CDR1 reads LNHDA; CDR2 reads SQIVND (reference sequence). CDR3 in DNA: TGTGCCAGTACCCCAGACAGGGTGGGCAATCAGCCCCAGCATTTT. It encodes CASTPDRVGNQPQHF. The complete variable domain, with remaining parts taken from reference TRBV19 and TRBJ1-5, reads DGGITQSPKYLFRKEGQNVTLSCEQNLNHDAMYWYRQDPGQGLRLIYYSQIVNDFQKGDIAEGYSVSREKKESFPLTVTSAQKNPTAFYLCASTPDRVGNQPQHFGDGTRLSIL.

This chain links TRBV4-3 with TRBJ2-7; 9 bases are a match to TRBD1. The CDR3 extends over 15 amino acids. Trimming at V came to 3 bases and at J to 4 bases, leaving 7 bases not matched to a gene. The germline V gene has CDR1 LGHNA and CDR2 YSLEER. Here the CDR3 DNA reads TGCGCCAGCAGCCAGGGGACAGGGACAATTTACGAGCAGTACTTC. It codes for CASSQGTGTIYEQYF.

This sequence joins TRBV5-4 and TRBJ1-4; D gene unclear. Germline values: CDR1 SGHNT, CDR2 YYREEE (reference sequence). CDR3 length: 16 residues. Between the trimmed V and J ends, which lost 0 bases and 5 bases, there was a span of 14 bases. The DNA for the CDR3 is TGTGCCAGCAGCTTGGCCGCAGAGGGTTTCAATGAAAAACTGTTTTTT. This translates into CASSLAAEGFNEKLFF.

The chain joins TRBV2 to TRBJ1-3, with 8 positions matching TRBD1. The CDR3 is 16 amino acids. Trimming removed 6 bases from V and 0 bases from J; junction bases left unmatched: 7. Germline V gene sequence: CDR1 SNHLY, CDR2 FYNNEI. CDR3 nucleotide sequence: TGTGCCAGCAGACGGACAGGGAAGGACTCTGGAAACACCATATATTTT. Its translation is CASRRTGKDSGNTIYF.

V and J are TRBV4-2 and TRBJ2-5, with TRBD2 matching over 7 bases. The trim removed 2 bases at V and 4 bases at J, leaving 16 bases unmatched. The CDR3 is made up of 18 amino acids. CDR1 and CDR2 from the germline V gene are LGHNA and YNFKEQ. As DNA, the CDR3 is TGTGCCAGCAGCCAAACCGATACCGGTACGGGGGGAGGAGAGACCCAGTACTTC. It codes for CASSQTDTGTGGGETQYF.